Below, 23 T cell receptor beta chains from the same sample are listed, as sequenced in a study of shared clonotypes between healthy human individuals. Naive CD8 populations comprised CD45RO-negative cells positively selected for CCR7, excluding terminally differentiated effector memory CD45RA+ cells. Libraries were prepared by immunoSEQ multiplex PCR; TCRdb keeps only in-frame clonotypes and omits some of them. The profile covers roughly 2.1 million clones, with roughly 91% appearing a single time and roughly 1.8% taken by the ten largest. The sequencing sample was made of naive CD8+ T cells from PBMCs. The source is a young man in good health. Some clones in this sample may be carry-over from other donors' samples.

This clone is a singleton in its sample. For the CDR3, the DNA is TGTGCCAGCAGCCAAGATTCCCCCATCGGGGCTGGTGGCTACACCTTC. Protein: CASSQDSPIGAGGYTF. The V and J genes are TRBV4-2 and TRBJ1-2; a weak D match, TRBD1 (5 bases). Germline V lookup: CDR1 LGHNA, CDR2 YNFKEQ. Trimming removed 0 bases from V and 7 bases from J, with 18 bases in between. The CDR3 totals 16 residues.

J is TRBJ2-3 and V is TRBV9; D call uncertain. Germline-derived CDR1 and CDR2 are SGDLS and YYNGEE. With 0 bases removed from V and 2 bases from J, the gap between germline ends came to 7 bases. CDR3 length: 14 amino acids. Here the CDR3 DNA reads TGTGCCAGCAGCGTAGCACAGCACACAGATACGCAGTATTTT. It specifies CASSVAQHTDTQYF. The full variable domain, completed using reference TRBV9 and TRBJ2-3, is DSGVTQTPKHLITATGQRVTLRCSPRSGDLSVYWYQQSLDQGLQFLIQYYNGEERAKGNILERFSAQQFPDLHSELNLSSLELGDSALYFCASSVAQHTDTQYFGPGTRLTVL.

This rearrangement joins TRBV11-3 to TRBJ2-1; no firm D call. The CDR3 has 15 residues. The V end was cut by 3 bases, the J end by 4 bases, with 13 bases between. Per germline, CDR1 SGHNT and CDR2 YENEEA. CDR3 bases: TGTGCCAGCAGCTTTTCATCCGAAAGATACAATGAGCAGTTCTTC. This codes for CASSFSSERYNEQFF.

This rearrangement joins TRBV27 to TRBJ2-1; 10 bases are shared with TRBD2. Germline V lookup: CDR1 MNHEY, CDR2 SMNVEV (reference sequence). The CDR3 sequence is 15 residues long. V lost 3 bases to trimming and J lost 3 bases; unmatched junction nucleotides: 2. CDR3 DNA sequence: TGTGCCAGCAGTTTCACTAGCGGGGACTACAATGAGCAGTTCTTC. Protein: CASSFTSGDYNEQFF.

The chain is built from TRBV4-3 and TRBJ2-7, with a weak D call TRBD2 (5 bases). Trimming stripped 1 base from V and 7 bases from J, with 14 bases between. The CDR3 totals 14 residues. Germline lookup yields CDR1 LGHNA and CDR2 YSLEER. Written as DNA, the CDR3 is TGCGCCAGCAGCCAAGGGACGGACTCTCTGGAGCAGTACTTC. This codes for CASSQGTDSLEQYF.

This chain links TRBV7-9 with TRBJ2-1, with D possibly matching TRBD1 (6 bases). There are 15 residues in the CDR3. Trimming stripped 5 bases from V and 10 bases from J, with 21 bases between. Germline loops: CDR1 SEHNR, CDR2 FQNEAQ (reference sequence). The CDR3, as DNA: TGTGCCAGCAGCCGGGACGGGGACGGACAGCGAGAGCAGTTCTTC. Its protein is CASSRDGDGQREQFF. The variable domain in full, with the rest retrieved from reference TRBV7-9 and TRBJ2-1, is DTGVSQNPRHKITKRGQNVTFRCDPISEHNRLYWYRQTLGQGPEFLTYFQNEAQLEKSRLLSDRFSAERPKGSFSTLEIQRTEQGDSAMYLCASSRDGDGQREQFFGPGTRLTVL.

The V call is TRBV27, the J call TRBJ2-1; D not certain. With 7 bases removed from V and 0 bases from J, the gap between germline ends came to 10 bases. Germline values: CDR1 MNHEY, CDR2 SMNVEV (reference sequence). The CDR3 spans 14 residues. The CDR3 bases are TGTGCCAGCACCGCGTTACTCTCCTACAATGAGCAGTTCTTC. This codes for CASTALLSYNEQFF.

The chain joins TRBV15 to TRBJ2-1; D uncertain. Per the germline V gene, CDR1 is LNHNV and CDR2 is YYDKDF (reference sequence). V lost 4 bases and J 7 bases, leaving 14 bases between the germline ends. CDR3 length equals 14 residues. CDR3 nucleotide sequence: TGTGCCACCAGCACGACATTCGGATCAAATGAGCAGTTCTTC. Its translation: CATSTTFGSNEQFF.

The J gene is TRBJ2-5, the V gene TRBV27; D may be TRBD1 or TRBD2 (6 bases each). The CDR3 consists of 14 residues. Trimming removed 5 bases from V and 1 base from J, with 11 bases in between. Germline values: CDR1 MNHEY, CDR2 SMNVEV (reference sequence). CDR3 bases: TGTGCCAGCAGTGGGGGGACACTCCAAGAGACCCAGTACTTC. This encodes CASSGGTLQETQYF.

The chain couples TRBV4-1 to TRBJ2-7; no clear D gene. With 5 bases removed from V and 2 bases from J, the gap between germline ends came to 10 bases. This CDR3 region has 13 residues. Germline V CDR1 and CDR2: MGHRA, YSYEKL. CDR3 sequence: CASSGPAAYEQYF. The DNA of the CDR3 is TGCGCCAGCAGCGGGCCCGCAGCCTACGAGCAGTACTTC.

The chain links TRBV27 to TRBJ1-2; D perhaps matches TRBD1 (6 bases). The CDR3 has 17 amino acids. The germline V gene has CDR1 MNHEY and CDR2 SMNVEV (reference sequence). V shed 6 bases and J shed 2 bases, with 22 bases lying between them. The CDR3 nucleotides are TGTGCCAGCAGCCCGATCGGACTGGACAGTCCGAACTATGGCTACACCTTC. It is translated as CASSPIGLDSPNYGYTF.

The chain recombines TRBV5-1 with TRBJ2-3; 9 bases align to TRBD1. Trimming took 4 bases from V and 2 from J; bases not matched to a gene: 5. CDR3 length: 15 amino acids. Germline-derived CDR1 and CDR2 are SGHRS and YFSETQ. The DNA of the CDR3 is TGCGCCAGCAGCGACAGGGGGACTATCACAGATACGCAGTATTTT. Amino acids: CASSDRGTITDTQYF.

The chain is built from TRBV28 and TRBJ1-2, with 7 positions matching TRBD1. Trimming cost V 3 bases and J 4 bases; bases outside gene matches: 5. There are 14 residues in the CDR3. Germline-derived CDR1 and CDR2 are MDHEN and SYDVKM. In DNA form, the CDR3 reads TGTGCCAGCAGTTTGAGGGGGCCGAGCTATGGCTACACCTTC. This sequence encodes CASSLRGPSYGYTF.

V and J are TRBV29-1 and TRBJ1-2; D is possibly TRBD1 (5 bases). CDR3 length: 14 amino acids. V lost 0 bases and J lost 4, with 12 bases in between. Per germline, CDR1 SQVTM and CDR2 ANQGSEA. The CDR3 nucleotides are TGCAGCGTTGAAGACGGGGGTCTCGGCTATGGCTACACCTTC. This sequence encodes CSVEDGGLGYGYTF.

The chain has TRBV10-3 and TRBJ2-1; the match to TRBD2 covers 12 bases. Per the germline V gene, CDR1 is ENHRY and CDR2 is SYGVKD. V was pared by 4 bases and J by 4 bases, with 11 bases of the junction left unmatched. CDR3 length: 18 residues. The CDR3 DNA reads as TGTGCCATCAGTGGACTAGCGGGAGACGTAAAGGGATACAATGAGCAGTTCTTC. Amino acid sequence: CAISGLAGDVKGYNEQFF.

This clone was recorded only once. The V gene is TRBV27, the J gene TRBJ1-4; D ambiguous. V lost 1 base and J 0 bases, leaving 15 bases between the germline ends. This CDR3 is 18 amino acids long. Germline CDR1 reads MNHEY; CDR2 reads SMNVEV (reference sequence). CDR3 loop: CASSLFPPYSATNEKLFF. The CDR3 DNA is TGTGCCAGCAGTTTATTCCCCCCATACAGTGCAACTAATGAAAAACTGTTTTTT. The entire variable domain, with the rest obtained from reference TRBV27 and TRBJ1-4, is as follows: EAQVTQNPRYLITVTGKKLTVTCSQNMNHEYMSWYRQDPGLGLRQIYYSMNVEVTDKGDVPEGYKVSRKEKRNFPLILESPSPNQTSLYFCASSLFPPYSATNEKLFFGSGTQLSVL.

The chain has TRBV18 and TRBJ1-1; no reliable D call. The CDR3 is 12 amino acids. Between the trimmed V and J ends, which lost 3 bases and 10 bases, there was a span of 12 bases. Germline assignment: CDR1 KGHSH and CDR2 LQKENI. The CDR3 spells CASSPERTSAFF. In DNA form, the CDR3 reads TGTGCCAGCTCACCCGAACGAACGTCAGCTTTCTTT.

The V gene is TRBV7-9, the J gene TRBJ1-3; D gene ambiguous. Germline assignment: CDR1 SEHNR and CDR2 FQNEAQ (reference sequence). Trimming took 4 bases from V and 3 from J, leaving 10 bases between them. The CDR3 length is 14 residues. The CDR3 protein is CASSSGEFGNTIYF. CDR3 nucleotide sequence: TGTGCCAGCAGCTCCGGGGAATTTGGAAACACCATATATTTT.

Worth noting for this clone: This sample includes further DNA sequences coding for the same CDR3. The genes are TRBV27 and TRBJ1-1; D gene ambiguous. The CDR3 is 13 residues long. V lost 4 bases and J lost 7, with 13 bases in between. Germline V CDR1 and CDR2: MNHEY, SMNVEV (reference sequence). Here the CDR3 reads CASSWYAASEAFF. For the CDR3, the DNA is TGTGCCAGCAGTTGGTATGCGGCGAGTGAAGCTTTCTTT.

The J gene is TRBJ2-7, the V gene TRBV15; 7 bases map to TRBD1. This CDR3 contains 15 residues. Germline V gene sequence: CDR1 LNHNV, CDR2 YYDKDF (reference sequence). V lost 5 bases, J lost 2 bases, and 9 bases stayed unmatched. CDR3 amino acids: CATSSRDSGTYEQYF. CDR3 bases: TGTGCCACCAGCTCCCGGGACAGCGGTACCTACGAGCAGTACTTC. Full variable domain (missing parts from reference TRBV15 and TRBJ2-7): DAMVIQNPRYQVTQFGKPVTLSCSQTLNHNVMYWYQQKSSQAPKLLFHYYDKDFNNEADTPDNFQSRRPNTSFCFLDIRSPGLGDTAMYLCATSSRDSGTYEQYFGPGTRLTVT.

The rearrangement uses TRBV28 and TRBJ1-1; 9 nucleotides line up with TRBD1. This CDR3 has 12 amino acids. Looked up from germline, CDR1 is MDHEN and CDR2 is SYDVKM. J gave up 5 bases and V 10 bases, and 5 bases lay outside the gene matches. DNA for the CDR3: TGTGCCACGGGACAGGGCTCGACTGAAGCTTTCTTT. Protein sequence: CATGQGSTEAFF.

J is TRBJ2-3 and V is TRBV4-1, with D possibly called TRBD1 or TRBD2 (5 bases each). Germline V gene data show CDR1 as MGHRA and CDR2 as YSYEKL. V was trimmed by 1 base and J by 0 bases, leaving 5 bases between them. The CDR3 runs 14 residues. CDR3 coding DNA: TGCGCCAGCAGCCAAGGGGACAGCACAGATACGCAGTATTTT. This translates into CASSQGDSTDTQYF.

The chain combines TRBV2 with TRBJ2-1; the D gene is possibly TRBD1 (6 bases). The CDR3 covers 17 residues. Germline loops: CDR1 SNHLY, CDR2 FYNNEI. V lost 3 bases and J 1 base, leaving 16 bases between the germline ends. CDR3 bases: TGTGCCAGCAGTGATGGGGAGTTCGGGACATCCTACAATGAGCAGTTCTTC. It is translated as CASSDGEFGTSYNEQFF.